The 13 T cell receptor beta chains given below trace back to one sample, sequenced in a study of naive and memory T cell subsets. For blood and skin samples, reverse transcription used TCR alpha and beta constant primers. TCRdb called the 5' RACE reads again in MiXCR, with one record for every CDR3 protein. The top ten hold less than 2% of the sample, which has roughly 26,000 distinct CDR3 sequences, roughly 25% seen once. Whole-blood samples were more than 2 ml of peripheral blood from healthy adult volunteers. The receptors shown here come from a female donor in good health.

The chain has TRBV20-1 and TRBJ2-7; D unclear. CDR1 is DFQATT and CDR2 is SNEGSKA in the germline V gene (reference sequence). The CDR3 spans 12 residues. The ends were cut back, 0 bases at V and 7 bases at J, with 10 bases in the middle. CDR3 nucleotide sequence: TGCAGTGCTAGAGAAGGGCGTTGGGAGCAGTACTTC. It codes for CSAREGRWEQYF.

In this sample, this clonotype turned up many times. V usage is TRBV6-6 and J usage is TRBJ1-1; D uncertain. V dropped 5 bases and J dropped 1 base, with 8 bases sitting between them. Germline V gene lookup returns CDR1 MNHNY and CDR2 SVGAGI (reference sequence). The CDR3 runs to 13 residues. CDR3 bases: TGTGCCAGCAGTGACGGATCGAACACTGAAGCTTTCTTT. Residues: CASSDGSNTEAFF.

In its sample, this clonotype was seen many times. The chain is built from TRBV18 and TRBJ2-3, with D perhaps being TRBD1 or TRBD2 (5 bases each). This CDR3 has 15 amino acids. Germline V gene data show CDR1 as KGHSH and CDR2 as LQKENI. V was trimmed by 4 bases and J by 6 bases, leaving 17 bases between them. Here the CDR3 DNA reads TGTGCCAGCTCACTCCCGGGACCCGAAGGCGATACGCAGTATTTT. Its protein is CASSLPGPEGDTQYF.

V and J are TRBV6-6 and TRBJ2-1, with D hard to call. CDR1 is MNHNY, CDR2 SVGAGI, per germline (reference sequence). The CDR3 spans 12 residues. V lost 7 bases, J lost 10 bases, and 14 bases lay in between. The DNA of the CDR3 is TGTGCCAGCATGTTTGATCGGTACGAGCAGTTCTTC. It yields the protein CASMFDRYEQFF.

By its share, this clonotype is medium-sized (0.01 to 0.1%). The genes are TRBV14 and TRBJ1-1; no reliable D call. Trimming shortened V by 1 base and J by 6 bases, and 12 bases separated the two germline ends. Germline V gives CDR1 SGHDN, CDR2 FVKESK. This CDR3 comprises 14 residues. The CDR3 bases are TGTGCCAGCAGCCAAGGCTCGCCGCGGGCTGAAGCTTTCTTT. Protein sequence: CASSQGSPRAEAFF.

V and J are TRBV29-1 and TRBJ1-5; D perhaps matches TRBD1 (5 bases). The CDR3 length is 13 residues. Trimming stripped 7 bases from V and 2 bases from J, with 12 bases between. CDR1 and CDR2 (germline): SQVTM, ANQGSEA. Written as DNA, the CDR3 is TGCAGCGCTAAGACAGAAGGCAATCAGCCCCAGCATTTT. Translation gives CSAKTEGNQPQHF.

The V and J genes are TRBV29-1 and TRBJ2-7; 10 bases agree with TRBD2. Germline trimming cut 6 bases from V and 5 bases from J; bases unmatched to any gene: 7. The CDR3 is 13 residues long. Germline values: CDR1 SQVTM, CDR2 ANQGSEA. The DNA for the CDR3 is TGCAGCGTCACAGCGGGAGGGAACGACGAGCAGTACTTC. Translating it yields CSVTAGGNDEQYF.

In this sample, this clonotype turned up a few times. V usage is TRBV20-1 and J usage is TRBJ2-7; a weak D match, TRBD2 (6 bases). The CDR3 length is 12 residues. V dropped 5 bases and J dropped 4 bases, with 12 bases sitting between them. In germline, CDR1 is DFQATT, CDR2 SNEGSKA (reference sequence). The CDR3 region has the DNA TGCAGTGCTTTTGGCGCGGGATACGAGCAGTACTTC. It codes for CSAFGAGYEQYF.

The V and J genes are TRBV6-5 and TRBJ2-2, with D possibly being TRBD1 or TRBD2 (5 bases each). Germline CDR1 is MNHEY and CDR2 is SVGAGI. The CDR3 runs 14 residues. The V and J ends lost 7 bases and 6 bases respectively, with 15 bases between them. CDR3 loop: CASTYRRFAGELFF. Here the CDR3 DNA reads TGTGCCAGCACCTACAGGAGGTTCGCCGGGGAGCTGTTTTTT.

The rearrangement joins TRBV6-2 or TRBV6-3 to TRBJ1-2; D not resolved. The CDR3 covers 16 residues. Germline-derived CDR1 and CDR2 are MNHEY and SVGEGT. The ends were cut back, 4 bases at V and 0 bases at J, with 15 bases in the middle. Here the CDR3 reads CASSLGGGRTNYGYTF. The CDR3, as DNA: TGTGCCAGCAGTTTAGGTGGAGGCCGGACTAACTATGGCTACACCTTC.

By sample share, this clonotype is medium-sized. The rearrangement uses TRBV7-2 and TRBJ1-1; 7 bases are shared with TRBD1. V dropped 5 bases and J dropped 0; count of bases not matched to a gene: 9. CDR1 and CDR2 (germline): SGHTA, FQGNSA. CDR3 length: 16 amino acids. Written as DNA, the CDR3 is TGTGCCAGCAGCCCGCCGGGACAGCCTGTGAACACTGAAGCTTTCTTT. It encodes CASSPPGQPVNTEAFF.

This clonotype was observed a few times. This chain links TRBV7-2 with TRBJ2-3; D is unclear. With 5 bases removed from V and 6 bases from J, the gap between germline ends came to 9 bases. Germline V gives CDR1 SGHTA, CDR2 FQGNSA. This CDR3 region has 12 residues. This CDR3 reads CASSPPGDTQYF. As DNA, the CDR3 is TGTGCCAGCAGCCCCCCTGGGGATACGCAGTATTTT.

This clonotype was observed many times. This rearrangement joins TRBV27 to TRBJ1-4; D remains ambiguous. The CDR3 has 15 residues. The V and J ends lost 1 base and 3 bases respectively, with 9 bases between them. The germline V gene encodes CDR1 MNHEY and CDR2 SMNVEV (reference sequence). CDR3 in amino acids: CASSLFRSANEKLFF. The CDR3 DNA reads TGTGCCAGCAGTTTATTCAGGAGCGCTAATGAAAAACTGTTTTTT.